The 18 T cell receptor beta chains below come from one sample, sequenced in a study of blood T cell repertoires in COVID-19. Here immunoSEQ multiplex PCR was the method, and the copy in TCRdb shows in-frame clones only, minus some. The table records fewer than 250,000 clones, around 87% of them present only once. The specimen sequenced was PBMCs or T cells enriched from blood (not recorded which). Receptors were obtained from a man younger than 40 who had been exposed to COVID-19.

This chain joins TRBV5-1 and TRBJ2-7; 10 positions agree with TRBD2. V was pared by 3 bases and J by 3 bases, with 6 bases of the junction left unmatched. CDR3 length: 15 residues. Germline CDR1 reads SGHRS; CDR2 reads YFSETQ. The CDR3 region is CASSWTSGTLYEQYF. The DNA of the CDR3 is TGCGCCAGCAGCTGGACTAGCGGAACTCTCTACGAGCAGTACTTC.

The table lists this clone with a count of one. The V call is TRBV4-2, the J call TRBJ2-3, with TRBD2 matching over 13 bases. CDR3 length: 16 residues. CDR1 and CDR2 from the germline V gene are LGHNA and YNFKEQ. J was trimmed by 6 bases and V by 3 bases; bases with no gene match: 6. The CDR3 DNA reads as TGTGCCAGCAGCCACACCGGGACTAGCGGGGTGGATACGCAGTATTTT. This sequence encodes CASSHTGTSGVDTQYF.

J is TRBJ2-1 and V is TRBV5-4, with 10 bases aligning to TRBD1. There are 16 residues in the CDR3. J gave up 2 bases and V 5 bases, and 7 bases lay outside the gene matches. Per germline, CDR1 SGHNT and CDR2 YYREEE (reference sequence). The CDR3 region has the DNA TGTGCCAGCAGACAAGGACAGGGGGTCGCCTACAATGAGCAGTTCTTC. This codes for CASRQGQGVAYNEQFF. Filled out from reference TRBV5-4 and TRBJ2-1, the complete variable domain reads ETGVTQSPTHLIKTRGQQVTLRCSSQSGHNTVSWYQQALGQGPQFIFQYYREEENGRGNFPPRFSGLQFPNYSSELNVNALELDDSALYLCASRQGQGVAYNEQFFGPGTRLTVL.

The V gene is TRBV2, the J gene TRBJ1-2; D ambiguous. Germline V lookup: CDR1 SNHLY, CDR2 FYNNEI. The germline V and J ends were trimmed by 7 bases and 2 bases, with 11 bases remaining between them. CDR3 length: 13 amino acids. CDR3 DNA sequence: TGTGCCAGCATGGTGGTTGCGAACTATGGCTACACCTTC. Its translation is CASMVVANYGYTF. Full variable domain (missing parts from reference TRBV2 and TRBJ1-2): EPEVTQTPSHQVTQMGQEVILRCVPISNHLYFYWYRQILGQKVEFLVSFYNNEISEKSEIFDDQFSVERPDGSNFTLKIRSTKLEDSAMYFCASMVVANYGYTFGSGTRLTVV.

In its sample, this clone was seen once. The V gene is TRBV4-1, the J gene TRBJ2-3; 14 bases map to TRBD2. V gave up 3 bases and J gave up 6 bases; unmatched junction bases: 11. The length of the CDR3 is 18 residues. The germline gives CDR1 MGHRA, CDR2 YSYEKL. The CDR3 loop is CASSHPGLAGGNGDTQYF. The CDR3 coding sequence is TGCGCCAGCAGCCACCCCGGACTAGCGGGGGGCAACGGGGATACGCAGTATTTT.

V usage is TRBV5-4 and J usage is TRBJ1-5; weak D call: TRBD1 (6 bases). V was trimmed by 4 bases and J by 0 bases, leaving 14 bases between them. The CDR3 is 16 residues long. In germline, CDR1 is SGHNT, CDR2 YYREEE (reference sequence). CDR3 in amino acids: CASSPGGPYSNQPQHF. CDR3 DNA: TGTGCCAGCAGCCCGGGGGGCCCCTATAGCAATCAGCCCCAGCATTTT.

This rearrangement joins TRBV5-1 to TRBJ1-2; D not certain. The CDR3 consists of 13 residues. Per germline, CDR1 SGHRS and CDR2 YFSETQ. Between the trimmed V and J ends, which lost 5 bases and 5 bases, there was a span of 13 bases. CDR3 in DNA: TGCGCCAGCAGGAAACCAGAAAATTATGGCTACACCTTC. Protein sequence: CASRKPENYGYTF.

This chain joins TRBV7-2 and TRBJ1-2; no definite D call. Germline lookup yields CDR1 SGHTA and CDR2 FQGNSA. The CDR3 has 15 amino acids. Trimming cost V 0 bases and J 8 bases, with 16 bases left between them. As DNA, the CDR3 is TGTGCCAGCAGCTTAGCTTCCACAGAGTTCTACGGCTACACCTTC. Protein sequence: CASSLASTEFYGYTF. Combining the CDR3 with reference TRBV7-2 and TRBJ1-2 gives the whole variable domain GAGVSQSPSNKVTEKGKDVELRCDPISGHTALYWYRQSLGQGLEFLIYFQGNSAPDKSGLPSDRFSAERTGGSVSTLTIQRTQQEDSAVYLCASSLASTEFYGYTFGSGTRLTVV.

The CDR3 is CASSPGTGVGEKLFF. CDR3 bases: TGTGCCAGCAGTCCAGGGACAGGAGTGGGGGAAAAACTGTTTTTT. The V and J genes are TRBV7-9 and TRBJ1-4, with 8 bases lining up with TRBD1. Germline V CDR1 and CDR2: SEHNR, FQNEAQ (reference sequence). The CDR3 runs 15 residues. With 6 bases clipped from V and 8 bases from J, the junction kept 11 bases outside the gene matches.

The chain carries TRBV6-5 and TRBJ1-2, with D uncertain. The CDR3 extends over 12 amino acids. V shed 2 bases and J shed 4 bases, with 5 bases lying between them. Per germline, CDR1 MNHEY and CDR2 SVGAGI. In DNA, the CDR3 is TGTGCCAGCAGTTACAACTCCTATGGCTACACCTTC. This sequence encodes CASSYNSYGYTF.

This clone showed up just once. V usage is TRBV6-5 and J usage is TRBJ1-6; 9 bases align to TRBD1. Trimming cost V 5 bases and J 10 bases; bases outside gene matches: 6. CDR3 size: 14 residues. Germline V gives CDR1 MNHEY, CDR2 SVGAGI. The CDR3 reads CASSTRQGDSPLHF. CDR3 bases: TGTGCCAGCAGTACCAGACAGGGGGACTCACCCCTCCACTTT.

In this sample, this clone turned up a few times. The chain recombines TRBV15 with TRBJ2-2; possible D gene TRBD2, 6 bases. V dropped 6 bases and J dropped 4 bases, with 15 bases sitting between them. Germline V gives CDR1 LNHNV, CDR2 YYDKDF (reference sequence). This CDR3 contains 15 residues. The CDR3 loop reads CATSVGSGGTGELFF. The CDR3 DNA is TGTGCCACCAGTGTAGGGTCCGGGGGCACCGGGGAGCTGTTTTTT.

The V gene is TRBV24-1, the J gene TRBJ2-1, with D possibly TRBD1 on 6 matching bases. Trimming removed 2 bases from V and 6 bases from J, with 10 bases in between. Germline V gene sequence: CDR1 KGHDR, CDR2 SFDVKD. The CDR3 is made up of 14 amino acids. The CDR3 DNA reads as TGTGCCACCAGTGATTCGGACAGACTCAATGAGCAGTTCTTC. Protein: CATSDSDRLNEQFF.

This clone was observed a single time. The CDR3 sequence: CASSRDRGYQPQHF. For the CDR3, the DNA is TGCGCCAGCAGCCGGGACAGGGGGTATCAGCCCCAGCATTTT. V is TRBV4-3 and J is TRBJ1-5; TRBD1 matches 11 bases. Germline CDR1 reads LGHNA; CDR2 reads YSLEER. There are 14 residues in the CDR3. V dropped 4 bases and J dropped 5; count of bases not matched to a gene: 1.

The J gene is TRBJ2-5, the V gene TRBV7-2; TRBD2 matches at 12 bases. The V gene end was trimmed by 1 base and the J gene end by 5 bases; junction bases not matched to a gene: 5. The CDR3 contains 16 residues. From germline, CDR1 is SGHTA and CDR2 FQGNSA. The CDR3 region is CASSLVTSGGWETQYF. CDR3 in DNA: TGTGCCAGCAGCTTAGTTACTAGCGGGGGGTGGGAGACCCAGTACTTC.

The chain employs TRBV7-2 and TRBJ1-1; weak D call: TRBD1 (6 bases). Germline V gives CDR1 SGHTA, CDR2 FQGNSA. Between the trimmed V and J ends, which lost 7 bases and 7 bases, there was a span of 22 bases. The CDR3 runs to 15 residues. CDR3 DNA sequence: TGTGCCAGCACTCGTCAGGGGCGTGGGAAAGATGAAGCTTTCTTT. Translating it yields CASTRQGRGKDEAFF.

The genes are TRBV3-1 (or the pseudogene TRBV3-2) and TRBJ1-1, with D hard to call. The CDR3 length is 15 residues. The V end was cut by 0 bases, the J end by 4 bases, with 12 bases between. Germline CDR1 LGHDT, CDR2 YNNKEL (reference sequence). CDR3: CASSQDLEVGTEAFF. In DNA, the CDR3 is TGTGCCAGCAGCCAAGATTTGGAGGTTGGCACTGAAGCTTTCTTT.

The chain links TRBV29-1 to TRBJ1-4; TRBD1 might be the D (5 bases). Germline V gene data show CDR1 as SQVTM and CDR2 as ANQGSEA. The ends were cut back, 3 bases at V and 11 bases at J, with 13 bases in the middle. CDR3 size: 12 residues. The CDR3 DNA follows: TGCAGCGTTGATAGGCAGGGAGGGAAACTGTTTTTT. This translates into CSVDRQGGKLFF.